This entry describes one TCR beta chain. The sample comes from a study of CD8 T cells in Susac syndrome. Study summary: When their blood was taken, patients with Susac syndrome were therapy-naive, taking corticosteroids, or taking intravenous immunoglobulin alone.

Random hexamers primed reverse transcription of about 0.45 to 1 ug RNA. TCR beta CDR3 was amplified by immunoSEQ multiplex PCR. This amplification extended across 54 Vbeta and 13 Jbeta segments. TCRdb itself ran the immunoSEQ multiplex PCR reads through MiXCR, one entry per CDR3 protein. Found here are some 140,000 distinct CDR3 sequences, 85% to 95% of them singletons; the top ten hold under 0.2%. The germline gives CDR1 SGHKS, CDR2 YYEKEE (reference sequence). V was shortened by 5 bases and J by 6 bases, with 21 bases between the two germline ends. CDR3 length: 17 residues. Fulfillment of recently defined diagnostic criteria for definite or probable disease was shown by the patients with Susac syndrome.

The clonotype comes from a human donor with Susac syndrome. V is TRBV5-5 and J is TRBJ2-6; D is possibly TRBD1 (6 bases). The sequencing input was CD8+ T cells from PBMCs. Written as DNA, the CDR3 is TGTGCCAGCAGTATCCCACGCTCAGGGGTGGAGGCCAACGTCCTGACTTTC. This codes for CASSIPRSGVEANVLTF.